This T cell receptor (beta chain) is from a study of T cell responses to AZD1222 COVID-19 vaccine (dated by TCRdb to about 2021). With respect to the entire study: TCR sequencing was performed for approximately 240 trial participants, of whom about 200 were given two doses of AZD1222 and some 25 were given two doses of MenACWY control vaccine. Enrollment into the trials was organized by age into subgroups of 18-55, 56-69 and 70-plus years, and those subgroups contained approximately 160, 26 and 62 TCR-sequenced participants, respectively.

Explained via the paper, the time point label denotes: about 28 days (+/-7) after the second vaccine dose. Interpreted using the paper, the treatment or condition label stands for: meningococcal conjugate vaccine given as trial control. The vaccinee samples were drawn from two UK trials, COV001 and COV002, one of which was a single-blind randomized controlled phase 2/3 trial testing AZD1222 (ChAdOx1 nCoV-19) in healthy adults. For TCRbeta chain sequencing, PBMC samples were collected from trial participants at day 0 and at day 28 after the second dose. Details on this clone: Its recognized antigen is unknown. Per-nucleotide qualities are absent, and no much larger clonotype sits a single base away.

The investigation overall reported the following: No day 14 peak-response samples were available, so repertoires were characterized only after the peak T cell response. The 56-69-year group was small, and its depth increase did not reach significance, likely because of low power. Most participants were white British and females outnumbered males, and the authors suggested that clonal diversity may have been underestimated. Reportedly, close to half of the unique spike-specific TCRs recognized epitopes lying outside the regions that are mutated in the B.1.351 and B.1.1.7 variants. After two AZD1222 doses, both the breadth and the depth of spike-specific TCRs were significantly higher than at day 0 and than in MenACWY recipients. Conclusions about previously exposed vaccinees are limited because only five or six AZD1222 recipients were SARS-CoV-2 seropositive at baseline. The vaccine-associated CD4 TCRs covered the entire spike protein, and the dominant responses fell in regions 160-218 and 743-854.

Trimming takes 0 bases off V and 0 bases off J; junction bases not matched to a gene: 5. Reading the germline V gene (reference sequence) gives CDR1 LNHNV and CDR2 YYDKDF. There are 16 amino acids in the CDR3, from cysteine to phenylalanine inclusive. Of all the DNA, just the CDR3 is kept, 48 bases in frame from base 1. The CDR3 regions of human TCRbeta chains were subjected to immunosequencing. The authors processed their data as follows. Repertoire TCRs were matched against a reference library of SARS-CoV-2-specific TCRs generated with the MIRA antigen-specificity platform. Breadth was defined as the fraction of unique TCRs that were SARS-CoV-2-associated. Depth was defined as the fraction of total T cells that were SARS-CoV-2-associated. Using the MIRA data, each spike-specific TCR was assigned both to the spike region to which the TCR was reactive and to a CD4 or CD8 class. Log10-transformed breadth and depth values were compared by one-way ANOVA with Sidak's multiple comparisons tests. Imported from immuneACCESS, the table was reduced by TCRdb to in-frame sequences with V and J called. These copies leave out some clones; in studies compared against another copy, an unresolved V gene accounts for under half, and the cause of the remainder is not known. The V and J calls and clone size are taken from that table; D and trimming were inferred from the DNA. The sample table shows about 75,000 clones, and more than 70% are seen once. More than 8.5% of the sample is taken by the ten largest.

This clonotype was obtained from an adult who received the MenACWY meningococcal vaccine as a control. The chain uses TRBV15 and TRBJ2-7, with 7 bases aligning to TRBD2. The sample in question was peripheral blood, obtained 28 days after the second dose of the MenACWY control vaccine. The CDR3 is CATSRDRGGPSYEQYF. The DNA sequence is TGTGCCACCAGCAGAGATCGCGGGGGTCCCTCCTACGAGCAGTACTTC.